This T cell receptor (beta chain) is from a study of blood T cell repertoires in COVID-19. Measured with immunoSEQ multiplex PCR; TCRdb has only the in-frame clones, and not every one. This table holds hundreds of thousands of clones, approximately 85% found once. The sequenced material came from PBMCs or T cells enriched from blood (not recorded which). The receptor was isolated from a woman between 25 and 40 years old who had recovered from COVID-19.

CDR3 in DNA: TGTGCCAGCAGCGTGGATAGCTTGTTCTCCTACGAGCAGTACTTC. Its protein is CASSVDSLFSYEQYF. The chain joins TRBV9 to TRBJ2-7; no definite D call. Germline-derived CDR1 and CDR2 are SGDLS and YYNGEE. V was trimmed by 2 bases and J by 0 bases, leaving 12 bases between them. The CDR3 consists of 15 residues.